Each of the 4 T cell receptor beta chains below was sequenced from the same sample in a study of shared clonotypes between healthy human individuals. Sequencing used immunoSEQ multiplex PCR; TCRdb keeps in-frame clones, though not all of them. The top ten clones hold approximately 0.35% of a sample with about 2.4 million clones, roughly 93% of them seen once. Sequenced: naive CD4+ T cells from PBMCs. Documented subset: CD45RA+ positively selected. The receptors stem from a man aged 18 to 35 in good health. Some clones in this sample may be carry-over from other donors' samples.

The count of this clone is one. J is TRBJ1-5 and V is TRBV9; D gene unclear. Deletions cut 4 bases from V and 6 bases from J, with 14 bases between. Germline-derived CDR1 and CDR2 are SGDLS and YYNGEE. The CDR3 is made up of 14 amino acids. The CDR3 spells CASSPGRISQPQHF. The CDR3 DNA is TGTGCCAGCAGCCCCGGACGGATAAGTCAGCCCCAGCATTTT.

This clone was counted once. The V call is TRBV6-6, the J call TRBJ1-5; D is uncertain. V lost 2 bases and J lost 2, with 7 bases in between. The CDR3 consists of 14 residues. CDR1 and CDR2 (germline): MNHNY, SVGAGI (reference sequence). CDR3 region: CASSYSIGNQPQHF. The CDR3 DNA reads TGTGCCAGCAGTTACAGTATCGGCAATCAGCCCCAGCATTTT.

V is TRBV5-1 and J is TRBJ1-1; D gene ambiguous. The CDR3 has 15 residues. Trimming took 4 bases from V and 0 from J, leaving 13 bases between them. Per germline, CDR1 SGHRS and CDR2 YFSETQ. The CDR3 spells CASSTAPGMNTEAFF. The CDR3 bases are TGCGCCAGCAGCACCGCACCGGGCATGAACACTGAAGCTTTCTTT.

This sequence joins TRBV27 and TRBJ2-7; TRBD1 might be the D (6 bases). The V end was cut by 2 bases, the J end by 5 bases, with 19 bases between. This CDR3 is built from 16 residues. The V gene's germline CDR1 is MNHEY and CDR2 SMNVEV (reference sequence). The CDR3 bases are TGTGCCAGCAGTTTAGGACAGACGGTTCTTTTCAACGAGCAGTACTTC. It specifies CASSLGQTVLFNEQYF.